This TCR beta chain originates from a study of HIV-infected patients and healthy controls. This CDR3 spans 17 amino acids. Germline trimming cut 5 bases from V and 0 bases from J; bases unmatched to any gene: 14. Germline V lookup: CDR1 DFQATT, CDR2 SNEGSKA (reference sequence). The repertoire came from unfractionated whole blood and reflected all unsorted peripheral T cells. The study, taken as a whole, reports: The seeming recovery of the Gini index after therapy in HIV-infected patients vanished in size-matched data. Significantly higher mean Gini indices appeared in HIV-infected repertoires, possibly reflecting oligoclonality.

Alpha and beta constant-region primers primed reverse transcription of about 500 ng RNA. Alpha and beta chain libraries were made separately by chain-specific third strand synthesis with multiplexing indices. A 5' RACE adapter with a random hexamer and the SP2 primer site was joined to cDNA. In TCRdb, the 5' RACE reads were re-called with MiXCR into one record per CDR3 protein. Altogether thousands of distinct CDR3 sequences are present, around 8.6% being singletons, with the ten largest covering roughly 8.8%. This clonotype is categorized as medium-sized. What it recognizes is unknown. This chain links TRBV20-1 with TRBJ2-7, with 9 bases that match TRBD1. Sequencing used blood, obtained before antiretroviral therapy. The source is an adult with HIV infection. Here the CDR3 DNA reads TGCAGTGCTGCCGTCCCGGGACAGGGTTCTGGCTCCTACGAGCAGTACTTC. This translates into CSAAVPGQGSGSYEQYF.